These T cell receptor beta chains were read from a single sample in a study of graft-versus-host responses after intestinal transplantation. Libraries were prepared by immunoSEQ multiplex PCR; TCRdb keeps only in-frame clonotypes and omits some of them. Of 9,500 to 15,000 clones listed, about 80% are singletons. Sequenced here: ileum tissue, sampled around 150 days after intestinal transplantation. Source of these receptors: a human patient who received an intestinal transplant, so some T cells may come from the graft donor. Both conserved end residues are part of each CDR3. For some rows the clone size is stated as once, few or many, or as a class when expanded; others skip it.

>TRBV5-6|-
CASSLKLATGELFF
>TRBV11-2|-
CASSATGTYTEAFF
>TRBV4-1|-
CASSHQNTGELFF
>TRBV29-1|-
CSGGGMNTEAFF
>TRBV10-3|once
CAISESEAEQFF
>TRBV18|-
CASSWSGYHTEAFF
>TRBV20-1|-
CSAPPGGDF
>TRBV27|-
CASSQSRVFPDEQYF
>TRBV19|-
CASNLRVDGYGYTF
>TRBV11-1|-
CASSFRLARTDTQYF
>TRBV18|-
CASSPPGRGRYEQYF
>TRBV28|-
CASSLPHPTRTASYEQYF
>TRBV9|once
CASSPFGRGEYGYTF
>TRBV7-8|-
CASSLSTIAGRGNEQFF
>TRBV2|-
CARASLAGGVNEQFF
>TRBV19|-
CATRGLATTNTQYF
>TRBV6-1|-
CASSGRTGGNTEAFF
>TRBV9|-
CASSPASGSRMTDTQYF
>TRBV6-4|-
CASSAGSGGGHEQFF
>TRBV29-1|few
CSVGRLAGKDNEQFF
>TRBV9|-
CASSVGGLFPYNEQFF
>TRBV5-4|few
CASSQKLAQETQYF
>TRBV7-9|once
CASSDPWRGQVNTGELFF
>TRBV11-2|-
CASSLAPVRGNEQYF
>TRBV19|-
CASSIDRGRREKLFF
>TRBV6-1|-
CASSEWTSGGNNEQFF
>TRBV5-1|-
CASSLSGGRHGYTF
>TRBV7-8|-
CASSRGLAGGYEQYF
>TRBV6-1|-
CASSEGGDRGGKNIQYF
>TRBV29-1|-
CSARDAGGPEETQYF
>TRBV7-8|-
CASSPPGLEFQEQFF
>TRBV5-5|-
CASSLTGTSASDTQYF
>TRBV14|-
CASSQAGGPETQYF
>TRBV30|-
CAWVGQPNSPLHF